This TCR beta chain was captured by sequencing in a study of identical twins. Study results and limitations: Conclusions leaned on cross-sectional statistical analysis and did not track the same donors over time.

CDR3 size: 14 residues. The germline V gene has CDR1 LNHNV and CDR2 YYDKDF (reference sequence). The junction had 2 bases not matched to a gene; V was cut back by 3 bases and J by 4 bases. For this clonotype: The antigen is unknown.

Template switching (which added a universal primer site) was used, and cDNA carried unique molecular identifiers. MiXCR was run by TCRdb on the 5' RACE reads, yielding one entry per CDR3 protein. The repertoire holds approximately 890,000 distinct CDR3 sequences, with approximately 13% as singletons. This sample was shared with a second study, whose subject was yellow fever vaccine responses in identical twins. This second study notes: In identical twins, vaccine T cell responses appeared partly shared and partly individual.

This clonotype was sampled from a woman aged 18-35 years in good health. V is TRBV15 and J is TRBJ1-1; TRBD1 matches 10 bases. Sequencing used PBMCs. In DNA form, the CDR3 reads TGTGCCACCAGCAGCGGGGACAGGGGCACTGAAGCTTTCTTT. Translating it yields CATSSGDRGTEAFF.